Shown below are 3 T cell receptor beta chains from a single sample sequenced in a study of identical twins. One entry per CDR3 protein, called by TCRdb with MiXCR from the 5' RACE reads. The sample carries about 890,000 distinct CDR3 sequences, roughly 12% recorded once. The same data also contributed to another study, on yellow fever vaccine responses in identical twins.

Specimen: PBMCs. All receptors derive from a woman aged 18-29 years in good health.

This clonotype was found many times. The CDR3 spells CASSQGRLVYEQYV. CDR3 nucleotide sequence: TGTGCCAGCAGCCAAGGACGGCTGGTCTACGAGCAGTACGTC. The chain couples TRBV5-6 to TRBJ2-7; no definite D call. V lost 4 bases, J lost 3 bases, and 14 bases lay in between. The CDR3 sequence is 14 residues long. Germline CDR1 and CDR2: SGHDT and YYEEEE.

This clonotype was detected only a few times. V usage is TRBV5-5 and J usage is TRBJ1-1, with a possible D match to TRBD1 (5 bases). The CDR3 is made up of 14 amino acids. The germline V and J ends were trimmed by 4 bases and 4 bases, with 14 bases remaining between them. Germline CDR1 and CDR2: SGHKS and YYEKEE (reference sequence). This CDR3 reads CASSPSGVTTEAFF. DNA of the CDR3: TGTGCCAGCAGCCCTTCGGGGGTGACCACTGAAGCTTTCTTT.

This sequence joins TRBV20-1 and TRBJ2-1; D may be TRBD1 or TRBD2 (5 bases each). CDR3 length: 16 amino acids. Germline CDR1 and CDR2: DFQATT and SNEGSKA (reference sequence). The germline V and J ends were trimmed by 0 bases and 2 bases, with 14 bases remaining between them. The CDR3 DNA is TGCAGTGCTAGAGAGGAAGCGGAAGGGGCCTACAATGAGCAGTTCTTC. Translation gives CSAREEAEGAYNEQFF.